Shown below are 18 T cell receptor beta chains from a single sample sequenced in a study of regulatory T cells in long-lasting Graves disease. Library construction for TCR beta used iRepertoire HTBI primers and Arm-PCR of CDR3 regions. TCRdb used MiXCR to reprocess the multiplex PCR reads, holding one entry per CDR3 protein. The data show some 490,000 distinct CDR3 sequences, 12% seen once. Documented time point: newly diagnosed GD, antithyroid drugs for less than 3 months. With RNA extracted from PBMCs as input, the TCR library was made. Another study also made use of these data, one on T cells in Graves' hyperthyroidism and ophthalmopathy.

Source: peripheral blood mononuclear cells (PBMCs), taken at new diagnosis, from a patient treated with antithyroid drugs. Receptor source: a woman aged 30 to 39 with Graves disease.

In its sample, this clonotype was seen a few times. The chain employs TRBV9 and TRBJ1-1, with D tentatively TRBD1 (6 bases). The germline V gene has CDR1 SGDLS and CDR2 YYNGEE. The ends were cut back, 0 bases at V and 4 bases at J, with 7 bases in the middle. CDR3 size: 13 residues. CDR3 DNA: TGTGCCAGCAGCGTAGGGGGGGCCACTGAAGCTTTCTTT. This codes for CASSVGGATEAFF.

The sample holds a few counts of this clonotype. The chain couples TRBV7-9 to TRBJ2-4; perhaps D is TRBD1 or TRBD2 (6 bases each). The J call may be mistaken, given a closer DNA end match to TRBJ2-7. Looked up from germline, CDR1 is SEHNR and CDR2 is FQNEAQ (reference sequence). The CDR3 has 11 amino acids. The CDR3 region has the DNA TGTGCCAGCGCAAGGGGGGCCGAGCAGTACTTC. The encoded protein is CASARGAEQYF.

This clonotype was detected many times. The chain has TRBV12-3 or TRBV12-4 and TRBJ2-7, with 8 bases lining up with TRBD1. This CDR3 comprises 14 residues. V dropped 3 bases and J dropped 7; count of bases not matched to a gene: 8. CDR3 region: CASSLLQGAREQYF. The CDR3 region has the DNA TGTGCCAGCAGTTTGCTTCAGGGGGCGAGGGAGCAGTACTTC.

This clonotype has at least ten counts. The V and J genes are TRBV20-1 and TRBJ2-1, with TRBD2 matching 10 bases. The CDR3 runs to 14 residues. Germline CDR1 and CDR2: DFQATT and SNEGSKA (reference sequence). With V trimmed by 6 bases and J by 6 bases, 8 bases remained unmatched. The CDR3 protein is CSAKSGRVTNEQFF. The CDR3 nucleotides are TGCAGTGCCAAAAGCGGGAGGGTTACCAATGAGCAGTTCTTC.

The sample holds many counts of this clonotype. V usage is TRBV13 and J usage is TRBJ1-1; D is unresolved. There are 12 residues in the CDR3. The V gene lost 5 bases and the J gene lost 7 bases, with 11 bases spanning the gap. Germline V gene sequence: CDR1 PRHDT, CDR2 FYEKMQ (reference sequence). In DNA form, the CDR3 reads TGTGCCAGCAGCATCAGCGCCGATGAAGCTTTCTTT. Encoded protein: CASSISADEAFF.

This clonotype was detected many times. This sequence joins TRBV6-5 and TRBJ2-7; D may be TRBD2 (6 bases). Germline V lookup: CDR1 MNHEY, CDR2 SVGAGI. The V gene lost 3 bases and the J gene lost 2 bases, with 8 bases spanning the gap. The CDR3 covers 13 residues. CDR3 coding DNA: TGTGCCAGCAGTTATAGCGGACCCTACGAGCAGTACTTC. It codes for CASSYSGPYEQYF.

This clonotype was picked up a small number of times. The chain joins TRBV19 to TRBJ2-1; possible D gene TRBD2, 5 bases. Looked up from germline, CDR1 is LNHDA and CDR2 is SQIVND (reference sequence). CDR3 length: 14 amino acids. Trimming stripped 5 bases from V and 4 bases from J, with 12 bases between. Written as DNA, the CDR3 is TGTGCCAGTAGTGTGGTAGGGAGATACAATGAGCAGTTCTTC. Translation: CASSVVGRYNEQFF.

This clonotype was recorded at least ten times. This chain joins TRBV3-1 and TRBJ2-5; 9 bases fit TRBD2. The length of the CDR3 is 17 residues. Germline CDR1 LGHDT, CDR2 YNNKEL (reference sequence). Trimming cost V 2 bases and J 1 base; bases outside gene matches: 8. The CDR3 coding sequence is TGTGCCAGCAGCCAATTAGTCGGTAGCGGGGGCCAAGAGACCCAGTACTTC. Its protein product is CASSQLVGSGGQETQYF.

The V and J genes are TRBV7-9 and TRBJ2-7; D may be TRBD1 or TRBD2 (6 bases each). This CDR3 region has 14 residues. Trimming cost V 5 bases and J 2 bases, with 13 bases left between them. Germline V lookup: CDR1 SEHNR, CDR2 FQNEAQ (reference sequence). Here the CDR3 reads CASSTDRGAYEQYF. For the CDR3, the DNA is TGTGCCAGCAGCACTGATAGGGGGGCCTACGAGCAGTACTTC.

This clonotype was seen repeatedly, ten times or more. The rearrangement uses TRBV6-2 or TRBV6-3 and TRBJ1-1, with 8 bases matching TRBD1. V lost 5 bases, J lost 4 bases, and 12 bases stayed unmatched. Germline V CDR1 and CDR2: MNHEY, SVGEGT. CDR3 length equals 16 residues. The CDR3 loop reads CASSPGSQGAGTEAFF. CDR3 DNA: TGTGCCAGCAGTCCGGGGTCCCAGGGGGCCGGCACTGAAGCTTTCTTT.

The V gene is TRBV14, the J gene TRBJ1-1; possibly TRBD1 for D (6 bases). This CDR3 has 13 residues. V lost 4 bases and J 4 bases, leaving 10 bases between the germline ends. CDR1 and CDR2 from the germline V gene are SGHDN and FVKESK. The CDR3 protein is CASSPNRATEAFF. The CDR3 DNA reads TGTGCCAGCAGCCCAAACAGGGCCACTGAAGCTTTCTTT.

The J gene is TRBJ1-1, the V gene TRBV19, with 7 nucleotides matching TRBD1. After removal of 4 bases from V and 4 bases from J, the junction contained 6 bases not matched to a gene. Per the germline V gene, CDR1 is LNHDA and CDR2 is SQIVND (reference sequence). There are 14 residues in the CDR3. CDR3 in amino acids: CASSNRDSSTEAFF. DNA for the CDR3: TGTGCCAGTAGTAACCGGGACAGCTCCACTGAAGCTTTCTTT.

This clonotype occurred many times. The V call is TRBV18, the J call TRBJ2-3; D gene ambiguous. Trimming removed 2 bases at V and 7 bases at J, with 16 bases between. The germline gives CDR1 KGHSH, CDR2 LQKENI. The CDR3 is made up of 15 amino acids. The CDR3 loop is CASSPGWSKRNTQYF. The CDR3 DNA sequence: TGTGCCAGCTCACCAGGGTGGAGTAAGAGGAATACGCAGTATTTT.

At least ten counts were recorded for this clonotype. The chain uses TRBV11-1 and TRBJ2-5; D is perhaps TRBD2 (5 bases). The CDR3 loop spans 16 amino acids. V lost 1 base to trimming and J lost 4 bases, with 16 bases between them. From germline, CDR1 is SGHAT and CDR2 FQDESV (reference sequence). CDR3 loop: CASSLGGGSQVETQYF. In nucleotides, the CDR3 is TGTGCCAGCAGCTTAGGAGGCGGGTCTCAAGTAGAGACCCAGTACTTC.

This clonotype was counted at least ten times. This chain links TRBV12-3 or TRBV12-4 with TRBJ2-3, with TRBD2 as a possible D gene (5 bases). V lost 3 bases, J lost 2 bases, and 6 bases lay in between. The CDR3 has 13 residues. The CDR3 DNA follows: TGTGCCAGCAGTTTTCGGGACACAGATACGCAGTATTTT. This codes for CASSFRDTDTQYF.

The rearrangement joins TRBV28 to TRBJ2-5, with unresolved D. V lost 3 bases and J lost 1, with 9 bases in between. This CDR3 has 14 amino acids. CDR1 is MDHEN and CDR2 is SYDVKM in the germline V gene. The CDR3 nucleotides are TGTGCCAGCAGTTTCGGCAGGCTCCAAGAGACCCAGTACTTC. This sequence encodes CASSFGRLQETQYF. Looking up the rest from reference TRBV28 and TRBJ2-5 gives the full variable domain: DVKVTQSSRYLVKRTGEKVFLECVQDMDHENMFWYRQDPGLGLRLIYFSYDVKMKEKGDIPEGYSVSREKKERFSLILESASTNQTSMYLCASSFGRLQETQYFGPGTRLLVL.

CDR3 in DNA: TGTGCCAGCAGCTCCCTTCTCCGGACTAGACTAAACACCGGGGAGCTGTTTTTT. Its protein is CASSSLLRTRLNTGELFF. The chain carries TRBV7-6 and TRBJ2-2; TRBD2 matches at 7 bases. CDR3 length equals 18 residues. CDR1 and CDR2 (germline): SGHVS, FNYEAQ. The J segment lost 2 bases and the V segment lost 4 bases, leaving 13 bases of the junction unmatched.

This clonotype was found a few times. This rearrangement joins TRBV7-9 to TRBJ2-5; D gene unclear. V lost 5 bases and J 3 bases, leaving 13 bases between the germline ends. This CDR3 comprises 14 residues. The V gene's germline CDR1 is SEHNR and CDR2 FQNEAQ (reference sequence). This CDR3 reads CASSPGPTEETQYF. The CDR3 DNA follows: TGTGCCAGCAGCCCTGGACCCACCGAAGAGACCCAGTACTTC.